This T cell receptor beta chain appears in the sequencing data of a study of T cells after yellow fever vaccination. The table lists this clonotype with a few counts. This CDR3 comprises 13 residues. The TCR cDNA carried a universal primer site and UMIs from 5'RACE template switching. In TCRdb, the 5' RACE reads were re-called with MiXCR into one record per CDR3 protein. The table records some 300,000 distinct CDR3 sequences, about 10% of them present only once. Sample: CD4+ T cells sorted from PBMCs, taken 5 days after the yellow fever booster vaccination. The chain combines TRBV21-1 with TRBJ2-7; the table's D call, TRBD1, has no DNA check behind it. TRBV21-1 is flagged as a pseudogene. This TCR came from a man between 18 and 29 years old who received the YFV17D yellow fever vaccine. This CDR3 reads CASSRQDSYEQYF. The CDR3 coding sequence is TGTGCCAGCAGTCGACAGGATTCCTACGAGCAGTACTTC.